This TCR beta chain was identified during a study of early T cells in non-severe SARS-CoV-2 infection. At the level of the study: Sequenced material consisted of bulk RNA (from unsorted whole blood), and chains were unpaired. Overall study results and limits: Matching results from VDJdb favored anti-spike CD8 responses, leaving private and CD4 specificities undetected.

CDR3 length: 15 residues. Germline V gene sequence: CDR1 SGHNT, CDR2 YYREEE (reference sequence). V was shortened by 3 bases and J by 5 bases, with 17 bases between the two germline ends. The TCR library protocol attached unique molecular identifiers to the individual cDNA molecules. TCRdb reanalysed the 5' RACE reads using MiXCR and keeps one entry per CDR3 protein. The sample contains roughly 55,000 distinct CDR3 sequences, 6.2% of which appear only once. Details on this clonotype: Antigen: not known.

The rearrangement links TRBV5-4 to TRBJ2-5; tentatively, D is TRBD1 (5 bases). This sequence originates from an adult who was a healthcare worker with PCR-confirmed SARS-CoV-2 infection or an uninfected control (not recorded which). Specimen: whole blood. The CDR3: CASSSTGRGFETQYF. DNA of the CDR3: TGTGCCAGCAGCTCGACGGGTAGGGGATTCGAGACCCAGTACTTC.